These T cell receptor beta chains were read from a single sample in a study of lymphopenia after photon versus proton radiotherapy. Libraries were prepared by immunoSEQ multiplex PCR; TCRdb keeps only in-frame clonotypes and omits some of them. The sample includes about 45,000 clones, less than 90% of them seen just once. The starting material was peripheral blood, obtained from a patient treated with photon-based radiotherapy. The receptors here all came from a man aged 40-49 years with gastric cancer. Both conserved end residues are part of each CDR3. A D gene is named only where the DNA matches it firmly. Size is omitted from some rows. Given values are once, few, many or a class for expanded clones.

CDR3 DNA	CDR3 protein	V gene	clone size	J gene	D gene
TGTGCCAGCAAGTCGGACAGGATACTGTCTGGGGCCAACGTCCTGACTTTC	CASKSDRILSGANVLTF	TRBV2	-	TRBJ2-6	TRBD1
TGTGCCATCAGTATGGGGGTCGGCTCCTACGAGCAGTACTTC	CAISMGVGSYEQYF	TRBV10-3	-	TRBJ2-7	-
TGTGCCAGCAGCGTAGGTCCGGGCGGGGGGGCCTACGAGCAGTACTTC	CASSVGPGGGAYEQYF	TRBV9	-	TRBJ2-7	TRBD2
TGTGCCAGCTCACCAGGGACGGCGAACACTGAAGCTTTCTTT	CASSPGTANTEAFF	TRBV18	-	TRBJ1-1	-
TGTGCCAGCAGTTCTCCGGCAGGGGAAAACTACGAGCAGTACTTC	CASSSPAGENYEQYF	TRBV6-5	-	TRBJ2-7	-
TGTGCCAGCGGACTGGCAGGGACGGGACATTCACCCCTCCACTTT	CASGLAGTGHSPLHF	TRBV5-6	-	TRBJ1-6	-
TGTGCCACCAGCAGCGAACCCAGGGGTGGGGATCAGCCCCAGCATTTT	CATSSEPRGGDQPQHF	TRBV15	-	TRBJ1-5	-
TGTGCCGGCCAGGGGGGAGACAAAAACTACGAGCAGTACTTC	CAGQGGDKNYEQYF	TRBV7-9	-	TRBJ2-7	-
TGTGCCAGCAGTACCCCGGGACAGCCTTCACAGCCCCAGCATTTT	CASSTPGQPSQPQHF	TRBV6-1	few	TRBJ1-5	TRBD1
TGTGCCAGCAGCTTAACCGGCGCGCGAGAGCAGTACTTC	CASSLTGAREQYF	TRBV7-3	once	TRBJ2-7	-
TGTGCCAGCAGCTCGGACAGGGGTTTGGGAGGCTACACCTTC	CASSSDRGLGGYTF	TRBV7-2	-	TRBJ1-2	TRBD1
TGTGCCAGCAGCGTGAGGGGGGTGCGAGTCTATGGCTACACCTTC	CASSVRGVRVYGYTF	TRBV5-8	-	TRBJ1-2	-
TGTGCCAGCAGCCAAGAGACAGCCGTTCAGAGAGAGACCCAGTACTTC	CASSQETAVQRETQYF	TRBV4-2	-	TRBJ2-5	-
TGTGCCAGCAGCACATCCGGGACAGGGAGGTCTGGGGCCAACGTCCTGACTTTC	CASSTSGTGRSGANVLTF	TRBV7-9	-	TRBJ2-6	TRBD1
TGTGCCAGCAGCTCGACTAGCGGGGTCAGAGATACGCAGTATTTT	CASSSTSGVRDTQYF	TRBV5-5	-	TRBJ2-3	TRBD2
TGTGCCAGCTCACCAGGGCCGGGAAACACTGAAGCTTTCTTT	CASSPGPGNTEAFF	TRBV18	-	TRBJ1-1	-
TGTGCCAGCAGCGACAGATACGAGCAGTACTTC	CASSDRYEQYF	TRBV14	once	TRBJ2-7	-
TGTGCCATCAGTGAGATAGGGACACGGGGTGGAGGCTACACCTTC	CAISEIGTRGGGYTF	TRBV10-3	-	TRBJ1-2	-
TGTGCCAGCAGTTTGGGACAGGGGGTTCACACTGAAGCTTTCTTT	CASSLGQGVHTEAFF	TRBV27	-	TRBJ1-1	TRBD1
TGTGCCTGGAGTGGCCCGACAGGGTTGAGCTACGAGCAGTACTTC	CAWSGPTGLSYEQYF	TRBV30	-	TRBJ2-7	TRBD1
TGTGCCAGCAGCCAAGGATGGGGGCAGTTCTTC	CASSQGWGQFF	TRBV4-2	few	TRBJ2-1	-
TGTGCCTGGACGCGGGGAAATGGCTACACCTTC	CAWTRGNGYTF	TRBV30	-	TRBJ1-2	-
TGCGCCAGCAGCCTATTCCCAGGGACACCCTACAATGAGCAGTTCTTC	CASSLFPGTPYNEQFF	TRBV5-1	-	TRBJ2-1	-
TGTGCCAGCAGTTCCCATAGCAATCAGCCCCAGCATTTT	CASSSHSNQPQHF	TRBV27	-	TRBJ1-5	-
TGTGCCAGTAGTAGATCCGGGACAGAGTACAATGAGCAGTTCTTC	CASSRSGTEYNEQFF	TRBV19	-	TRBJ2-1	TRBD1
TGTGCCAGCAGTAAGAAAGAGGCGTTGGGCGAGCAGTTCTTC	CASSKKEALGEQFF	TRBV5-4	-	TRBJ2-1	-
TGTGCCAGCAGCGGCAGTCGTACCGGGACAGGCTTCGTTTTCTTT	CASSGSRTGTGFVFF	TRBV9	-	TRBJ1-1	TRBD1
TGTGCCAGCAGTAGACAGGGGTGGGATTATGGCTACACCTTC	CASSRQGWDYGYTF	TRBV6-1	-	TRBJ1-2	TRBD1
TGTGCCAGCAGCTTGGACAACTACGAGCAGTACTTC	CASSLDNYEQYF	TRBV5-6	-	TRBJ2-7	-
TGTGCCAGCAGCTTTGGACAGGGTTACAATGAGCAGTTCTTC	CASSFGQGYNEQFF	TRBV11-3	-	TRBJ2-1	TRBD1
TGTGCCTGGAGTGTATCCTTACAGGGACGGTTCGGCTACACCTTC	CAWSVSLQGRFGYTF	TRBV30	-	TRBJ1-2	-
TGTGCCAGCAGGGAGATTAACTATGGCTACACCTTC	CASREINYGYTF	TRBV9	few	TRBJ1-2	-
TGTGCCAGCAGTTCAGGGGCGGAAAACATTCAGTACTTC	CASSSGAENIQYF	TRBV27	-	TRBJ2-4	-
TGCAGCGTTGAAGGGGGACAGTATCAGTATGGCTACACCTTC	CSVEGGQYQYGYTF	TRBV29-1	-	TRBJ1-2	TRBD1
TGTGCCAGTAGTCGAGTCATGGGGGACCCAGGCTTGGGTGACCAAGAGACCCAGTACTTC	CASSRVMGDPGLGDQETQYF	TRBV19	-	TRBJ2-5	-
TGCAGCGTTGAAAGTTTGGGACTAGCGGGGAATGAGCAGTTCTTC	CSVESLGLAGNEQFF	TRBV29-1	-	TRBJ2-1	TRBD2
TGCGCCAGCAGCCACGAGTTGGGCCATTCCTACGAGCAGTACTTC	CASSHELGHSYEQYF	TRBV4-3	-	TRBJ2-7	-
TGTGCCAGCAGTCAGTGGGATAATTCACCCCTCCACTTT	CASSQWDNSPLHF	TRBV27	few	TRBJ1-6	-
TGCGCCAGCAGTTATGGAAGTTTAGCGGATACGCAGTATTTT	CASSYGSLADTQYF	TRBV5-1	-	TRBJ2-3	-
TGTGCCAGCACTCGTAGGCCAGGGATAACAGATACGCAGTATTTT	CASTRRPGITDTQYF	TRBV2	-	TRBJ2-3	-
TGTGCCAGCAGTGAGGGCAGTCACTGGAGTGTCAACGTCCTGACTTTC	CASSEGSHWSVNVLTF	TRBV2	-	TRBJ2-6	-
TGTGCCAGCAGCCCCCGGCGGACGACTAACTATGGCTACACCTTC	CASSPRRTTNYGYTF	TRBV6-5	few	TRBJ1-2	-
TGTGCCAGCAGTGAAGAGGGGGGAGGATTCACTGAAGCTTTCTTT	CASSEEGGGFTEAFF	TRBV2	-	TRBJ1-1	-
TGTGCCAGCAAAGAGGGGGCGGGGTTGGACGAGACCCAGTACTTC	CASKEGAGLDETQYF	TRBV2	-	TRBJ2-5	-
TGTGCCACCAGCGTACGTAAATACGGGACAGAGCAGTTCTTC	CATSVRKYGTEQFF	TRBV15	-	TRBJ2-1	-
TGTGCCTGGAGTGTAGGGGGGGCTAGTAGCAATCAGCCCCAGCATTTT	CAWSVGGASSNQPQHF	TRBV30	-	TRBJ1-5	-
TGCGCCAGCGAAGTGGTAGGGGAATACGAGCAGTACTTC	CASEVVGEYEQYF	TRBV23-1	-	TRBJ2-7	-
TGTGCCAGCAGCTCAAACAGGGGGCCTTTTTCACCCCTCCACTTT	CASSSNRGPFSPLHF	TRBV7-9	few	TRBJ1-6	TRBD1
TGTGCCAGCAGCTTAGACCGAGGTGGCAAGACCCAGTACTTC	CASSLDRGGKTQYF	TRBV5-8	-	TRBJ2-5	-
TGTGCCAGTAGTATCGGGACGCCCGTCTGGGCCCAGTACTTC	CASSIGTPVWAQYF	TRBV19	-	TRBJ2-5	-